The 20 T cell receptor beta chains listed next were all sequenced from one sample in a study of T-cell memory formation after mild COVID-19. One entry per CDR3 protein, called by TCRdb with MiXCR from the 5' RACE reads. This sample yields 130,000 to 150,000 distinct CDR3 sequences, of which roughly a fifth are seen a single time; around 2.4% belongs to the top ten. Sample: PBMCs or a T cell subset sorted from them (not recorded which). These receptors all come from an adult woman who had mild COVID-19 (a few samples of this study predate the infection). Cell type and time point are not known.

The chain joins TRBV6-6 to TRBJ2-1, with D unresolved. The CDR3 extends over 17 amino acids. Germline V gives CDR1 MNHNY, CDR2 SVGAGI (reference sequence). Trimming pared 2 bases from V and 6 bases from J, leaving 20 bases between. The CDR3 protein is CASSYPDGMTRFNEQFF. CDR3 sequence (DNA): TGTGCCAGCAGTTACCCGGATGGAATGACCCGTTTCAATGAGCAGTTCTTC.

The chain recombines TRBV29-1 with TRBJ2-1; D not certain. The CDR3 is made up of 12 amino acids. Germline CDR1 SQVTM, CDR2 ANQGSEA. Trimming removed 4 bases at V and 0 bases at J, with 4 bases between. The CDR3 protein is CSVASSYNEQFF. The CDR3 nucleotides are TGCAGCGTTGCTAGCTCCTACAATGAGCAGTTCTTC.

CDR3 amino acids: CASSWGERTEAFF. CDR3 coding DNA: TGTGCCAGCAGCTGGGGGGAGCGGACTGAAGCTTTCTTT. The J gene is TRBJ1-1, the V gene TRBV7-9; a possible D gene is TRBD1 (5 bases). Per germline, CDR1 SEHNR and CDR2 FQNEAQ (reference sequence). This CDR3 is 13 amino acids long. Trimming took 4 bases from V and 5 from J, leaving 11 bases between them.

Ten or more counts support this clonotype. V gene TRBV30 combines with J gene TRBJ2-1; no clear D gene. Trimming cost V 5 bases and J 4 bases, with 15 bases left between them. The CDR3 has 14 residues. Germline CDR1 reads GTSNPN; CDR2 reads SVGIG (reference sequence). The CDR3 nucleotides read TGTGCCTGGGCCGGCAGGACGCCATACAATGAGCAGTTCTTC. It specifies CAWAGRTPYNEQFF.

The chain carries TRBV5-1 and TRBJ1-1; possible D gene TRBD1, 5 bases. Trimming removed 1 base at V and 1 base at J, with 14 bases between. The CDR3 spans 16 residues. Per germline, CDR1 SGHRS and CDR2 YFSETQ. CDR3 nucleotide sequence: TGCGCCAGCAGCTTGTGGGACGTTGAGAGGAACACTGAAGCTTTCTTT. Encoded protein: CASSLWDVERNTEAFF.

The gene calls are TRBV6-5 and TRBJ1-3; TRBD1 matches at 8 bases. Germline lookup yields CDR1 MNHEY and CDR2 SVGAGI. There are 14 residues in the CDR3. With 6 bases clipped from V and 7 bases from J, the junction kept 8 bases outside the gene matches. CDR3 sequence: CASRPDRGTNTIYF. The CDR3 DNA reads TGTGCCAGCAGACCCGACAGGGGAACCAACACCATATATTTT.

This clonotype appeared once. V gene TRBV6-5 combines with J gene TRBJ2-7, with D unresolved. V shed 2 bases and J shed 2 bases, with 7 bases lying between them. CDR3 size: 13 residues. Germline V CDR1 and CDR2: MNHEY, SVGAGI. In DNA form, the CDR3 reads TGTGCCAGCAGTTACAGGCTCGCCTACGAGCAGTACTTC. Translation: CASSYRLAYEQYF.

The chain uses TRBV29-1 and TRBJ2-5; D gene uncertain. This CDR3 is 12 amino acids long. V was pared by 5 bases and J by 1 base, with 8 bases between. Germline CDR1 reads SQVTM; CDR2 reads ANQGSEA. The CDR3: CSVRWGQETQYF. CDR3 DNA: TGCAGCGTTCGGTGGGGCCAAGAGACCCAGTACTTC.

The V gene is TRBV6-1, the J gene TRBJ2-3; D unresolved. The CDR3 has 13 residues. Germline assignment: CDR1 MNHNS and CDR2 SASEGT. The V and J ends lost 6 bases and 4 bases respectively, with 11 bases between them. The CDR3 is CASRNPVADTQYF. CDR3 bases: TGTGCCAGCAGGAACCCGGTTGCAGATACGCAGTATTTT.

The chain carries TRBV7-8 and TRBJ1-1; no clear D. The V gene's germline CDR1 is SGHVS and CDR2 FQNEAQ. The CDR3 length is 14 residues. The V gene lost 0 bases and the J gene lost 8 bases, with 13 bases spanning the gap. For the CDR3, the DNA is TGTGCCAGCAGCTTAGCCCTAGCTCTTACAGAAGCTTTCTTT. It is translated as CASSLALALTEAFF. Complete variable domain (other parts from reference TRBV7-8 and TRBJ1-1): GAGVSQSPRYKVAKRGQDVALRCDPISGHVSLFWYQQALGQGPEFLTYFQNEAQLDKSGLPSDRFFAERPEGSVSTLKIQRTQQEDSAVYLCASSLALALTEAFFGQGTRLTVV.

Ten or more counts support this clonotype. This chain uses TRBV4-1 with TRBJ2-6; 8 nucleotides line up with TRBD1. Trimming removed 3 bases from V and 0 bases from J; junction bases left unmatched: 4. From germline, CDR1 is MGHRA and CDR2 YSYEKL. The CDR3 totals 17 residues. DNA of the CDR3: TGCGCCAGCAGCCAGGACAGGGCCCTCTCTGGGGCCAACGTCCTGACTTTC. Translating it yields CASSQDRALSGANVLTF.

The chain couples TRBV6-2 or TRBV6-3 to TRBJ2-1; 11 nucleotides match TRBD2. This CDR3 is 15 amino acids long. J gave up 4 bases and V 6 bases, and 5 bases lay outside the gene matches. The germline V gene encodes CDR1 MNHEY and CDR2 SVGEGT. In DNA, the CDR3 is TGTGCCAGCAGCATTAGCGGGAGGGATTACAATGAGCAGTTCTTC. It codes for CASSISGRDYNEQFF.

This clonotype was observed a handful of times. V usage is TRBV5-1 and J usage is TRBJ1-1; 10 nucleotides align to TRBD1. The V gene end was trimmed by 0 bases and the J gene end by 5 bases; junction bases not matched to a gene: 10. Looked up from germline, CDR1 is SGHRS and CDR2 is YFSETQ. CDR3 size: 17 residues. The CDR3 loop is CASSLEGTGARVTEAFF. The DNA of the CDR3 is TGCGCCAGCAGCTTGGAGGGGACAGGGGCAAGGGTAACTGAAGCTTTCTTT.

This clonotype showed up just a few times. The chain joins TRBV7-6 to TRBJ1-1, with D possibly being TRBD1 (6 bases). The germline V gene encodes CDR1 SGHVS and CDR2 FNYEAQ. Trimming cost V 5 bases and J 6 bases, with 10 bases left between them. The CDR3 runs to 12 residues. CDR3 coding DNA: TGTGCCAGCAGCCCAGGGGTCCCTGAAGCTTTCTTT. Its protein product is CASSPGVPEAFF.

This clonotype was detected only a few times. The V gene is TRBV2, the J gene TRBJ1-1; D gene unclear. The germline V gene encodes CDR1 SNHLY and CDR2 FYNNEI. The V end lost 4 bases, the J end lost 1 base, and 10 bases lay between the germline ends. The CDR3 has 14 amino acids. In DNA form, the CDR3 reads TGTGCCAGCAGTGTTTTAGGGAAGAACACTGAAGCTTTCTTT. Translating it yields CASSVLGKNTEAFF. The full variable domain, rest sourced from reference TRBV2 and TRBJ1-1, is EPEVTQTPSHQVTQMGQEVILRCVPISNHLYFYWYRQILGQKVEFLVSFYNNEISEKSEIFDDQFSVERPDGSNFTLKIRSTKLEDSAMYFCASSVLGKNTEAFFGQGTRLTVV.

This CDR3 reads CASSLVVDGELFF. The DNA for the CDR3 is TGCGCCAGCAGCTTGGTAGTTGACGGGGAGCTGTTTTTT. This chain uses TRBV5-1 with TRBJ2-2; D call uncertain. V was trimmed by 0 bases and J by 7 bases, leaving 7 bases between them. This CDR3 has 13 residues. In germline, CDR1 is SGHRS, CDR2 YFSETQ.

J is TRBJ2-2 and V is TRBV12-3 or TRBV12-4, with D uncertain. The CDR3 totals 12 residues. The germline V and J ends were trimmed by 6 bases and 3 bases, with 5 bases remaining between them. Here the CDR3 DNA reads TGTGCCAGCAGCCGGGACACCGGGGAGCTGTTTTTT. It codes for CASSRDTGELFF.

The rearrangement links TRBV29-1 to TRBJ1-2; D is unclear. Germline assignment: CDR1 SQVTM and CDR2 ANQGSEA. Trimming cost V 6 bases and J 5 bases, with 13 bases left between them. The length of the CDR3 is 12 residues. The CDR3 nucleotides read TGCAGCGTCCTCCCCACGCCATATGGCTACACCTTC. Amino acids: CSVLPTPYGYTF. Complete variable domain (other parts from reference TRBV29-1 and TRBJ1-2): SAVISQKPSRDICQRGTSLTIQCQVDSQVTMMFWYRQQPGQSLTLIATANQGSEATYESGFVIDKFPISRPNLTFSTLTVSNMSPEDSSIYLCSVLPTPYGYTFGSGTRLTVV.

The genes are TRBV5-1 and TRBJ1-6; 7 bases line up with TRBD1. This CDR3 contains 14 residues. Germline assignment: CDR1 SGHRS and CDR2 YFSETQ. V was clipped by 3 bases and J by 7 bases; unmatched bases: 4. In DNA form, the CDR3 reads TGCGCCAGCAGCTCAGGACAGGCCAATTCACCCCTCCACTTT. As protein: CASSSGQANSPLHF.

This clonotype was detected a few times. V usage is TRBV18 and J usage is TRBJ2-5; D is uncertain. V lost 2 bases and J lost 3, with 7 bases in between. The CDR3 loop spans 13 amino acids. The germline CDR1 and CDR2 sequences are KGHSH and LQKENI. The CDR3 is CASSPNREETQYF. DNA of the CDR3: TGTGCCAGCTCACCAAACAGAGAAGAGACCCAGTACTTC.